The T cell receptor beta chain described here comes from a study of shared T cell receptors in the human thymus. Profiled with immunoSEQ multiplex PCR; TCRdb holds only in-frame clones, not every one. The sample shows about 660,000 clones, around 87% of them seen only once. The germline CDR1 and CDR2 sequences are SGHDN and FVKESK. CDR3 size: 16 residues. Deletions cut 4 bases from V and 0 bases from J, with 15 bases between. Another study also made use of these data, one on human thymus T cells. That work adds: Finnish infants who were healthy and having corrective surgery for congenital heart defects made up the donors. In corrective heart surgery, resections were taken, and these provided the thymus tissue. Thymic and blood repertoires appeared to show biased V and J gene usage. Highly overlapping thymic repertoires among unrelated individuals were reported in related research.

Material: thymocytes. The sequence derives from a boy under two years old with a congenital heart defect. J is TRBJ1-1 and V is TRBV14, with D hard to call. CDR3 coding DNA: TGTGCCAGCAGCCCTCCCCAGAATACCATGAACACTGAAGCTTTCTTT. Protein: CASSPPQNTMNTEAFF.